This T cell receptor (beta chain) was profiled in a study of cytomegalovirus exposure and HLA in healthy donors (dated by TCRdb to 2017 to 2019). Context from the whole study: According to an earlier analysis of around 600 of the donors, about 190 million T cells yielded 90 million to 130 million unique TCR beta sequences and approximately 300 Gb of sequence data. An early release covering some 640 HLA-typed donors comprised 250 to 350 gigabases of sequencing data and around 80 million unique TCR sequences. Among the roughly 400 genotyped donors, 75% to 90% belonged to the genetic ancestry cluster associated with self-reported Caucasian donors. The study was designed to test whether signatures of past pathogen exposure could be identified by cataloging public T cell receptors. The study profiled the T cell repertoires of approximately 700 subjects by immunosequencing and related them to cytomegalovirus serostatus. In addition to the first cohort of 650 to 750 subjects, a separate validation cohort of about 120 different subjects was used. High-throughput TCR immunosequencing, statistical association of individual TCRs with disease status, and machine learning were combined to predict cytomegalovirus infection status. To study patterns of TCR occurrence, a later analysis re-analyzed previously published TCR beta repertoires from several hundred donors and added high-resolution HLA genotyping. Rather than using new phenotypic data, the later analysis identified candidate immune exposures from TCR beta sequences and from how often those sequences occurred across donors. In an earlier analysis of 500 to 650 of the donors, high-throughput TCR beta sequencing was used to judge whether each TCR beta V gene segment behaved as functional or pseudogenic. Donor age, sex, ethnicity and CMV serostatus were collected together with the repertoire data. Genome-wide SNP genotypes for about 65% of the roughly 700 donors were used in a later genetic analysis, which treated that subset as a discovery cohort. All discovery cohort repertoires had been generated on a single sequencing platform. HLA typing included class I and class II loci at four-digit resolution. The number of donors typed differed by locus, with roughly 629-640 for A, B, C, DRB1 and DQB1, 522 for DQA1, 600 to 610 for DPA1, and approximately 470 for DPB1. Roughly five DR-DQ haplotypes were handled as single units for association and clustering, since linkage in the cohort was strong. Among some 400 genotyped donors of the cohort, an average of approximately 220,000 unique TCR beta nucleotide sequences was sequenced per donor, of which about 18% were non-productive.

Points the paper makes about the study in general: Seventeen rarely observed V segments, including chromosome 9 orphons, were excluded from the earlier analysis of approximately 500 of the donors because counts were too low. In an earlier analysis of more than 500 of the donors, most TCR beta V segments appeared in productive rearrangements about 90% or about 30% of the time, broadly matching IMGT annotations. V-gene and J-gene trimming of TCR beta chains was associated with a missense DCLRE1C variant in a later genetic analysis, and the association was replicated in an independent cohort. The presence/absence analyses assumed that sequencing depth was roughly uniform across donors, and that assumption may not be true. The 87-base-pair reads could not distinguish some IMGT-functional V segments, including TRBV6-2 and TRBV6-3, so those segments were excluded. A total of about 150 TCR beta chains were listed by the study as associated with cytomegalovirus. A later analysis reported that several top co-occurrence clusters appeared linked to parvovirus B19, influenza, CMV and Epstein-Barr virus. A later analysis found that most CMV-associated TCR beta chains appeared HLA-restricted, with HLA associations seemingly driven largely by CMV exposure. In this cohort, only TCR beta chains were sequenced, and detectable features were limited by the absence of alpha or paired-chain data. Specific HLA alleles were associated with roughly 16,000 TCR beta sequences at a false discovery rate of 0.05 in a later analysis. According to a later genetic analysis, donors in an Asian-associated ancestry cluster had fewer N-insertions in productive TCRs than the approximately 690-donor mean. HLA typing was unavailable for some donors at each locus, so association tests used only the typed subset. In vitro tests confirmed that a few of the cytomegalovirus-associated TCR beta chains recognize cytomegalovirus antigens. Across donors, most TCR sequences were observed very rarely, whereas some public TCRs were present in many individuals. The only immune exposure information available for the cohort was CMV serostatus. The classifier was reported to diagnose cytomegalovirus status with high specificity and sensitivity in both the original cohort and the validation cohort. In a later analysis, HLA-associated TCR beta chains showed more clonal expansion and lower generation probabilities than non-associated chains that were equally common. A cluster of highly shared sequence variants was judged likely to represent a technical artifact of the sequencing pipeline. Linkage disequilibrium might explain the correlated functional status among segregating V segments, but an unknown experimental factor could not be ruled out. When HLA alleles, especially DR and DQ, strongly co-occurred, TCR associations were difficult to assign to individual alleles. It was suggested by the authors that the approach could potentially be generalized to other disease states and immunological phenotypes. A further reported finding was that TCR beta sequences accurately predicted the HLA-A and HLA-B alleles for most subjects in the first cohort. According to a later analysis, TCR association rates differed among HLA loci, with DRB1 alleles showing the most associated TCRs and HLA-C alleles showing the fewest.

The cohort was made up of around 720 healthy bone marrow donors. At the time of sampling, every cohort member was nominally healthy, though immune exposures that went unrecorded were likely present. The donor was CMV seropositive and was included in the group of some 290 seropositive cohort members. Each donor provided a peripheral blood sample, and peripheral blood mononuclear cells were used for TCR beta sequencing. The Qiagen DNeasy Blood Extraction Kit was used to extract genomic DNA from the blood cell samples. Based on the germline V gene, the CDR1 and CDR2 sequences are MNHEY and SVGAGI. Including cysteine and phenylalanine, the CDR3 has 13 amino acids. The DNA shown is the 39-base CDR3, in frame from base 1. V loses 4 bases of germline sequence and J loses 0 bases, and the interval between the two ends is 6 bases. Preparation of the library involved the immunoSEQ multiplex PCR assay. A mixture of 60 forward primers for TCR Vbeta segments and 13 reverse primers for TCR Jbeta segments was used in the multiplex PCR. The CDR3 region of rearranged TCR beta genes was amplified from genomic DNA by a multiplex PCR assay. The amplified TCR beta libraries were sequenced on the Illumina HiSeq System as 87-base-pair reads. As for the authors' bioinformatics: A later analysis counted 65 million to 90 million unique TCR beta chains across the 550 to 750 repertoires, and some 11 million of these chains were shared by at least two donors. Raw reads were error-corrected and collapsed into unique sequences with a nearest-neighbor algorithm that merged closely related sequences to remove PCR and sequencing errors. Alignment of CDR3 sequences to IMGT reference sequences was used to assign V, D and J gene segments. For a sequence to be retained, at least a six-nucleotide match to both a V gene segment and a J gene segment was required. A rearrangement counted as productive if the CDR3 had no stop codons and remained in frame with V and J, and every other rearrangement counted as non-productive. CDR3 was defined by IMGT convention, running from the second conserved V-encoded cysteine to the conserved J-encoded phenylalanine. The earlier analysis of approximately 500 of the donors excluded sequences that lacked an unambiguous match to a single V gene segment. An earlier analysis of some 500 of the donors classified V segments as functional when productive rearrangements were above 56.7% and as segregating when the standard deviation between donors was above 5%. To diagnose cytomegalovirus status from the catalog of TCR beta chain sequences, a statistical classification framework was built. In a later analysis, TCR nucleotide sequences were compared against IMGT/GENE-DB human TR gene sequences so that V and J genes could be assigned. Using the TCRdist pipeline, a later analysis assigned CDR3 sequences along with most-parsimonious VDJ recombination scenarios. In a later analysis, each TCR beta chain was defined by its CDR3 amino acid sequence together with its V-gene family, and reads lacking a unique V-gene family were excluded. To address suspected cross-contamination and a sequencing artifact, a later analysis removed 550 to 750 highly shared, low-generation-probability nucleotide sequences. In a later analysis, a clonal expansion index for each public chain was calculated from normalized within-repertoire ranks of inferred template counts. A later analysis computed generation probabilities with a VDJ recombination model fitted to out-of-frame rearrangements, and checked the results against IGoR. Hypergeometric tests were used in a later analysis to score TCR-TCR, TCR-HLA and TCR-CMV co-occurrence, with a repertoire-size bias correction applied to the TCR pairs. To estimate false discovery rates, a later analysis permuted the HLA or CMV assignments 20 times. In a later analysis, co-occurring TCRs were grouped using DBSCAN, and TCRdist sequence similarity was added for clustering within HLA-allele-positive subsets. Co-occurrence clustering excluded repertoires with fewer than 30,000 or more than 120,000 public chains, plus five with anomalous nucleotide sharing. What TCRdb holds here is the immuneACCESS table cut down to in-frame rearrangements. Part of the clones is not present; checked against another copy, under half of the missing clones reflect an unresolved V gene, and the others are unexplained. V and J calls and clone size come straight from that table; D and trimming were deduced from the DNA. Counted in this sample were 110,000 to 150,000 clones; 70% of them appeared once. Clones ranked in the top ten supply roughly 2% of the sample.

As regards this clone: Its antigen is still unknown. No base quality values were provided; no much bigger clone lies one nucleotide off.

The rearrangement joined TRBV6-5 to TRBJ1-1; the D gene is unclear. This TCR was recovered from a woman in her sixties in good health and CMV-seropositive. Sequenced sample: PBMCs. In nucleotide form, the sequence is TGTGCCAGCAGTTTTGGGCTGAACACTGAAGCTTTCTTT. Translated, this is CASSFGLNTEAFF.